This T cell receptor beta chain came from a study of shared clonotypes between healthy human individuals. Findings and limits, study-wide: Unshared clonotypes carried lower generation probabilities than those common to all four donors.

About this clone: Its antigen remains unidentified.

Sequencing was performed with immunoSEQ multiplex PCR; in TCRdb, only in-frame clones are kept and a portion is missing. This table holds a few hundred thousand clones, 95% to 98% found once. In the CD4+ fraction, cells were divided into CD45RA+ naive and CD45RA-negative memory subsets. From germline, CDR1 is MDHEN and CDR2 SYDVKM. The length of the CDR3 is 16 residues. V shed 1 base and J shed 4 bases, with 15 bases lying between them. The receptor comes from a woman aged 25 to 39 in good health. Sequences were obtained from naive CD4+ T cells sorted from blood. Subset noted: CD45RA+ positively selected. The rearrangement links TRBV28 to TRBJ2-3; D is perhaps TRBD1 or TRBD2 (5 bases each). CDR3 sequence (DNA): TGTGCCAGCAGTTTATCCCAGAGGGGTGGATCAGATACGCAGTATTTT. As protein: CASSLSQRGGSDTQYF.